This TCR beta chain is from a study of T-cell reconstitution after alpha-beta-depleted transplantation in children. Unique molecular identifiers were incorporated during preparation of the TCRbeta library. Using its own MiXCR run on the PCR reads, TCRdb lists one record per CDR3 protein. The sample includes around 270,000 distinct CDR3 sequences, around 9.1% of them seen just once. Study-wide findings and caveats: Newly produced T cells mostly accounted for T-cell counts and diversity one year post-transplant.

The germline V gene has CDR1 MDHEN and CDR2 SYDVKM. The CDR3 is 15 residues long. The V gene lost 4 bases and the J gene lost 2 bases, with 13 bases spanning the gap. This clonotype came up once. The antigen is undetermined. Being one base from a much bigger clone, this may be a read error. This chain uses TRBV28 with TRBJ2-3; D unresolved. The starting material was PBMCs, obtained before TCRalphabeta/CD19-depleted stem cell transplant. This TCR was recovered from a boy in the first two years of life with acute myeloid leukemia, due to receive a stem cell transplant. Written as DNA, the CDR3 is TGTGCCAGCAGTTCGCCGCCAAAGAACACAGATACGCAGTATTTT. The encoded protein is CASSSPPKNTDTQYF.